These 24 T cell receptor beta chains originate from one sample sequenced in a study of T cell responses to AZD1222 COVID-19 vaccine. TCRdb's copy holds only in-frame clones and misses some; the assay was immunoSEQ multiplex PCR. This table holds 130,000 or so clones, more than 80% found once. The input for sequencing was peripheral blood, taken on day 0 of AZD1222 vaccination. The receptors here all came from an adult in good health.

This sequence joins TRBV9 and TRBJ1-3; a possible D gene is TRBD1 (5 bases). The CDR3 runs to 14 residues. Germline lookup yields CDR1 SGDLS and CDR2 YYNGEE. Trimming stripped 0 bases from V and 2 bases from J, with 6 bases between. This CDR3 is CASSVGGTGNTIYF. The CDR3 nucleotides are TGTGCCAGCAGCGTAGGGGGCACTGGAAACACCATATATTTT.

The CDR3 loop is CASSSRQGRYGYTF. The DNA for the CDR3 is TGTGCCAGCAGTTCGAGACAGGGGAGGTATGGCTACACCTTC. The chain carries TRBV27 and TRBJ1-2; 8 nucleotides line up with TRBD1. The V gene's germline CDR1 is MNHEY and CDR2 SMNVEV (reference sequence). J lost 5 bases, V lost 4 bases, and 6 bases had no gene match. CDR3 size: 14 residues.

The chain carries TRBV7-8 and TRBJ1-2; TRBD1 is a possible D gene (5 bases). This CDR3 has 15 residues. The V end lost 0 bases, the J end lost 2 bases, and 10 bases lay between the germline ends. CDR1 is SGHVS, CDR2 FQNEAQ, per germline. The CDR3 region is CASSLAAGMNYGYTF. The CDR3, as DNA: TGTGCCAGCAGCTTAGCCGCAGGGATGAACTATGGCTACACCTTC.

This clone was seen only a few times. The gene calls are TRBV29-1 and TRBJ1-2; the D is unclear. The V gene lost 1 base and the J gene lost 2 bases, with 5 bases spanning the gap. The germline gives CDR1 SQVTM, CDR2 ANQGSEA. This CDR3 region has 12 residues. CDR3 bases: TGCAGCGTTGAAGTCCCCAACTATGGCTACACCTTC. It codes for CSVEVPNYGYTF. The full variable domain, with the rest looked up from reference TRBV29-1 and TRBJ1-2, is SAVISQKPSRDICQRGTSLTIQCQVDSQVTMMFWYRQQPGQSLTLIATANQGSEATYESGFVIDKFPISRPNLTFSTLTVSNMSPEDSSIYLCSVEVPNYGYTFGSGTRLTVV.

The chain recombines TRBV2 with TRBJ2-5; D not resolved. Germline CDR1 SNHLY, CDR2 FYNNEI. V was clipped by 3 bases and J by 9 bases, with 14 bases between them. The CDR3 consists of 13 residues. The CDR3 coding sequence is TGTGCCAGCAGTGATATGGAGATAGGTCCCCAGTACTTC. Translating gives CASSDMEIGPQYF.

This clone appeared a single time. In DNA form, the CDR3 reads TGTGCCAGCAGGGACAGGGGGGGCATGGGCTACACCTTC. It yields the protein CASRDRGGMGYTF. The chain couples TRBV2 to TRBJ1-2; 10 positions match TRBD1. V was clipped by 6 bases and J by 8 bases; unmatched bases: 6. Germline CDR1 reads SNHLY; CDR2 reads FYNNEI. This CDR3 contains 13 residues. Based on the CDR3 plus reference TRBV2 and TRBJ1-2, the full variable domain is EPEVTQTPSHQVTQMGQEVILRCVPISNHLYFYWYRQILGQKVEFLVSFYNNEISEKSEIFDDQFSVERPDGSNFTLKIRSTKLEDSAMYFCASRDRGGMGYTFGSGTRLTVV.

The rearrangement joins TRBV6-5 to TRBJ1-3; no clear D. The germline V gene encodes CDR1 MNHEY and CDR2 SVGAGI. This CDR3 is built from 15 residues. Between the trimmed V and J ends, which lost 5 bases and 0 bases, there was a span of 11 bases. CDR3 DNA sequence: TGTGCCAGCAGTCAAAGACTTGACTCTGGAAACACCATATATTTT. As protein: CASSQRLDSGNTIYF.

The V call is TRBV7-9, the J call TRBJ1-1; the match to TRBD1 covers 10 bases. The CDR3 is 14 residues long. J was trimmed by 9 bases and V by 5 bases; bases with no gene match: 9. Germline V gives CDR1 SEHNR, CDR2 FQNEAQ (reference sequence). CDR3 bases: TGTGCCAGCAGCCGATCACCGGGACAGGGGCAAGCTTTCTTT. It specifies CASSRSPGQGQAFF.

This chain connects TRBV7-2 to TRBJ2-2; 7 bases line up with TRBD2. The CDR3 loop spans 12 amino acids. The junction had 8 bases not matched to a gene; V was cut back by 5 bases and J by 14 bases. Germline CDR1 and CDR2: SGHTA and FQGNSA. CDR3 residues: CASSQPTTSLFF. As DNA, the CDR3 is TGTGCCAGCAGCCAACCCACGACTAGCCTGTTTTTT.

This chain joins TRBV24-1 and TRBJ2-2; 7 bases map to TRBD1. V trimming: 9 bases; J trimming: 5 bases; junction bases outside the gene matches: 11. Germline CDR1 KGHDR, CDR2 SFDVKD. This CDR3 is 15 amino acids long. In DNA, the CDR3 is TGTGCCACCCGGACAGGTGGGAGTGGGACCGGGGAGCTGTTTTTT. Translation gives CATRTGGSGTGELFF.

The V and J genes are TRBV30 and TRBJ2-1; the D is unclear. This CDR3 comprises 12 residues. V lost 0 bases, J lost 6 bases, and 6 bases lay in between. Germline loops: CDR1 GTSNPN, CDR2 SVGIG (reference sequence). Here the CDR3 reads CAWSVTGNEQFF. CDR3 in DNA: TGTGCCTGGAGTGTAACGGGCAATGAGCAGTTCTTC.

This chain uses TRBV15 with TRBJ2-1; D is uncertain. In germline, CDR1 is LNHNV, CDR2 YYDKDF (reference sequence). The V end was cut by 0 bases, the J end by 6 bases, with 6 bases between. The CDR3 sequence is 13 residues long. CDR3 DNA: TGTGCCACCAGCAGAGATCGAGTCAATGAGCAGTTCTTC. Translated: CATSRDRVNEQFF.

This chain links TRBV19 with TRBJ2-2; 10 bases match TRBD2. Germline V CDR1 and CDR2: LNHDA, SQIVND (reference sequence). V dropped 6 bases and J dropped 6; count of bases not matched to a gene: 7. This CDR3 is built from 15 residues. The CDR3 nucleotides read TGTGCCAGTAGCCAACTAGCGGGATATGCCGGGGAGCTGTTTTTT. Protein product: CASSQLAGYAGELFF.

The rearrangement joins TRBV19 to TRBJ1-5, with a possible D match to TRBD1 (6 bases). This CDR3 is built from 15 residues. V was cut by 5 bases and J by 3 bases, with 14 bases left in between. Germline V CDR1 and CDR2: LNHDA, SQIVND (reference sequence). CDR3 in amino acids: CASSPRGGLNQPQHF. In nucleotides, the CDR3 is TGTGCCAGTAGTCCCCGCGGGGGCCTCAATCAGCCCCAGCATTTT.

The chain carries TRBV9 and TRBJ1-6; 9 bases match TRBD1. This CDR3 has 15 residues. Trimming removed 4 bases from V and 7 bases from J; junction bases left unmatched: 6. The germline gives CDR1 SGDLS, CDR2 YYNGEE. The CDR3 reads CASSFRDRENSPLHF. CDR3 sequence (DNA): TGTGCCAGCAGCTTCCGGGACAGGGAAAATTCACCCCTCCACTTT.

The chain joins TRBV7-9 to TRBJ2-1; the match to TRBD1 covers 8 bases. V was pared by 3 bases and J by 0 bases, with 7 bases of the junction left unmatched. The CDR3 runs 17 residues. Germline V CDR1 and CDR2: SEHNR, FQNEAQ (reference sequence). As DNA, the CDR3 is TGTGCCAGCAGCTTCCGACAGGGGCTGTACTCCTACAATGAGCAGTTCTTC. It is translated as CASSFRQGLYSYNEQFF. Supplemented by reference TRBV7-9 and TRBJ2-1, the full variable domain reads DTGVSQNPRHKITKRGQNVTFRCDPISEHNRLYWYRQTLGQGPEFLTYFQNEAQLEKSRLLSDRFSAERPKGSFSTLEIQRTEQGDSAMYLCASSFRQGLYSYNEQFFGPGTRLTVL.

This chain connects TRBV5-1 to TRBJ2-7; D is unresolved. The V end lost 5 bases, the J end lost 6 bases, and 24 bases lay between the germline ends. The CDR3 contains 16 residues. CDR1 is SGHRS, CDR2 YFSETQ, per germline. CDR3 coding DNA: TGCGCCAGCAGTTCCAGAAACAGATGGGGTTCGAGCGAGCAGTACTTC. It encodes CASSSRNRWGSSEQYF.

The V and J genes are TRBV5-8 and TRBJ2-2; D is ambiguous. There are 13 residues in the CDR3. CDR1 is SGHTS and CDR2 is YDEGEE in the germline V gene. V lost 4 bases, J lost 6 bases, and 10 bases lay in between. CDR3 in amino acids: CASSPPVPGELFF. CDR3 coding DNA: TGTGCCAGCAGCCCCCCCGTCCCCGGGGAGCTGTTTTTT. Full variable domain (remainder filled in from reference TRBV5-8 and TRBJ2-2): EAGVTQSPTHLIKTRGQQATLRCSPISGHTSVYWYQQALGLGLQFLLWYDEGEERNRGNFPPRFSGRQFPNYSSELNVNALELEDSALYLCASSPPVPGELFFGEGSRLTVL.

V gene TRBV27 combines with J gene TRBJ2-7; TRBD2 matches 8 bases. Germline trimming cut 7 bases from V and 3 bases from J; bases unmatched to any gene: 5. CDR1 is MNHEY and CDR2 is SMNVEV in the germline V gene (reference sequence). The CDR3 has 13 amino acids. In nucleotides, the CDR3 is TGTGCCAGCACCGGGGGACTAGACTACGAGCAGTACTTC. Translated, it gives CASTGGLDYEQYF.

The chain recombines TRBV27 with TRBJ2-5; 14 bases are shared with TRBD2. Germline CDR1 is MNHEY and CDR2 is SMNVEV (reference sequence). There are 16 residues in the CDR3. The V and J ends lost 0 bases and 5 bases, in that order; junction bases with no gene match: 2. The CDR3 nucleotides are TGTGCCAGCAGTTTATCGGGGACTAGCGGGAGTGAGACCCAGTACTTC. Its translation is CASSLSGTSGSETQYF.

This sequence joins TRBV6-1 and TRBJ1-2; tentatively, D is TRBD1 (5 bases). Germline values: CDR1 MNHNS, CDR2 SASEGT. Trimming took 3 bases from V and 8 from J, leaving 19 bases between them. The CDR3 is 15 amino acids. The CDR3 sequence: CASSEGVGPTSGYTF. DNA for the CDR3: TGTGCCAGCAGTGAGGGGGTGGGCCCAACCAGCGGCTACACCTTC.

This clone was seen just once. The CDR3 reads CASSKKDEGGRRVGSTDTQYF. The DNA of the CDR3 is TGTGCCAGCAGCAAAAAAGATGAGGGGGGTCGCCGGGTGGGTAGCACAGATACGCAGTATTTT. The genes are TRBV21-1 and TRBJ2-3. TRBV21-1 is tagged as a pseudogene. The CDR3 sequence is 21 residues long.

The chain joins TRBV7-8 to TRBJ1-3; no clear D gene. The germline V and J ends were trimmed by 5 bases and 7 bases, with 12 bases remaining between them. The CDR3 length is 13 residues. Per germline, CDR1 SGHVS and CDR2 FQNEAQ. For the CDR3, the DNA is TGTGCCAGCAGCCGTTCGGCCGGGAACACCATATATTTT. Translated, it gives CASSRSAGNTIYF.

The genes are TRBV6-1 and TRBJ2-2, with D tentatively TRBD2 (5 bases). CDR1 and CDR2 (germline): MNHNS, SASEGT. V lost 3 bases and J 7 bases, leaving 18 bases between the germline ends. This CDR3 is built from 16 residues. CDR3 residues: CASSDRVWEKDGELFF. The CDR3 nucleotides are TGTGCCAGCAGTGACCGGGTCTGGGAGAAGGACGGGGAGCTGTTTTTT.